A selection of T cell receptor beta chains follows, all from one sample in a study of cytomegalovirus exposure and HLA in healthy donors. The data were produced by immunoSEQ multiplex PCR, yet TCRdb's version contains in-frame clones alone and is incomplete. The sample consists of under 200,000 clones, roughly 79% of them appearing once. The specimen was PBMCs. These receptor sequences come from a young woman in good health and CMV-seropositive. CDR3s include the opening cysteine and the closing phenylalanine or tryptophan. A D gene is named only where the DNA matches it firmly.

TRBV7-6 . CASSLAVAGGNTIYF
TRBV4-3 . CASSQEFAEETQYF
TRBV9 TRBD1 CASSAPGQSNEKLFF
TRBV5-6 . CASSLVEGAEAFF
TRBV5-5 . CASSLAAYEQYF
TRBV9 . CASSVEGVAWETQYF
TRBV6-5 . CASSRTTGFYGYTF
TRBV28 . CASSSPPASLTDTQYF
TRBV27 . CASSDTGLDGYTF
TRBV5-6 . CASSWGGAISNQPQHF
TRBV28 . CASMEAPRNTEAFF
TRBV5-1 TRBD1 CASSLDRGVYGYTF
TRBV5-1 TRBD2 CASRSALAGAYEQYF
TRBV5-6 . CASGSIRRTGVVTSAEAFF
TRBV10-3 TRBD1 CAIRPGQENTEAFF
TRBV30 . CAWNLRGYGYTF
TRBV7-8 . CASSLRSGAEQPQHF
TRBV7-8 TRBD2 CASSSGTSGQETQYF
TRBV9 . CASSVEGVEAGSYEQYF
TRBV7-7 . CASSDDSLNTEAFF
TRBV30 TRBD1 CAWGTGRRNTQYF
TRBV5-1 TRBD2 CASSGTSGNVGELFF
TRBV5-1 TRBD1 CASSLPGQGDYEQYF
TRBV9 TRBD2 CASSLGGTSGKGEQFF
TRBV6-5 TRBD1 CASNPGTGAGGYTF
TRBV4-3 TRBD1 CASSYETGHSNEQFF
TRBV27 . CATSPSVWSNQPQHF
TRBV19 . CASTHRQASEQFF
TRBV7-8 . CASSRGWGGPDTQYF
TRBV19 . CASSRVSKVDQPQHF
TRBV2 TRBD1 CASSKGTGNQPQHF
TRBV27 . CASSLLIRGRGNEQFF
TRBV19 TRBD1 CASSRDRAYEQYF
TRBV9 TRBD1 CASSVGGQGFNEQFF
TRBV19 . CASSMGQTTLPYGYTF
TRBV18 TRBD2 CASSPAGGLAKNIQYF
TRBV6-6 TRBD1 CASRGTDNEKLFF
TRBV5-1 . CASNPDGRTTDTQYF
TRBV5-4 . CASSLGGGALNSPLHF
TRBV10-3 TRBD1 CAIMGGQSASGYTF
TRBV7-9 TRBD1 CASSYGQANTEAFF
TRBV7-2 . CASSLLVGNNEQFF